This T cell receptor beta chain stems from a study of vaccination effects on CD4 cells after COVID-19. Assay used: immunoSEQ multiplex PCR; TCRdb lists only in-frame clones, some missing. The table lists 55,000 to 80,000 clones, under 90% of them singletons. V was shortened by 2 bases and J by 2 bases, with 9 bases between the two germline ends. Germline values: CDR1 LNHDA, CDR2 SQIVND (reference sequence). This CDR3 contains 15 residues. This clone was seen a single time. Its antigen is unidentified. Sequencing followed a ViraFEST assay step that expanded antigen-specific CD4+ T cells with viral peptide pools. After less than twelve days in culture, the CD4+ T cells were isolated. Nucleocapsid antibodies were negative in the vaccine recipients, who had never had SARS-CoV-2 infection. Days 3 and 7 were when half the medium was replaced with IL-2 medium.

The chain combines TRBV19 with TRBJ2-2; D ambiguous. Sample: CD4+ T cells from PBMCs cultured with SARS-CoV-2 spike peptides, taken before COVID-19 vaccination. The receptor's source is a human donor who received a COVID-19 vaccine. CDR3 sequence (DNA): TGTGCCAGTAGTATATACGAGGCTAACACCGGGGAGCTGTTTTTT. Encoded protein: CASSIYEANTGELFF.